These 24 T cell receptor beta chains share one sample of origin, sequenced in a study of blood T cell repertoires in COVID-19. TCRdb's table, derived via immunoSEQ multiplex PCR, lists solely in-frame clones and lacks some. The table lists 200,000 or so clones, just under 85% of them singletons, with 6.9% in the top ten. Sequenced material: peripheral blood. All receptors derive from a human donor with acute or convalescent COVID-19. The donor label of this sample is uncertain.

The gene calls are TRBV5-6 and TRBJ1-4; weak D call: TRBD1 (6 bases). This CDR3 is 15 amino acids long. Germline V CDR1 and CDR2: SGHDT, YYEEEE. V shed 4 bases and J shed 4 bases, with 14 bases lying between them. The CDR3 reads CASSRMDSINEKLFF. The CDR3 DNA reads TGTGCCAGCAGCCGGATGGACAGCATTAATGAAAAACTGTTTTTT. Together with reference TRBV5-6 and TRBJ1-4, the CDR3 gives the full variable domain: DAGVTQSPTHLIKTRGQQVTLRCSPKSGHDTVSWYQQALGQGPQFIFQYYEEEERQRGNFPDRFSGHQFPNYSSELNVNALLLGDSALYLCASSRMDSINEKLFFGSGTQLSVL.

The rearrangement uses TRBV9 and TRBJ1-2; TRBD1 agrees at 8 bases. Germline V lookup: CDR1 SGDLS, CDR2 YYNGEE. The CDR3 extends over 16 amino acids. After removal of 0 bases from V and 4 bases from J, the junction contained 8 bases not matched to a gene. The CDR3 loop reads CASSVVRTGTPYGYTF. CDR3 in DNA: TGTGCCAGCAGCGTAGTCCGGACAGGGACGCCCTATGGCTACACCTTC.

V gene TRBV2 combines with J gene TRBJ1-6, with 8 nucleotides matching TRBD1. In germline, CDR1 is SNHLY, CDR2 FYNNEI. After removal of 8 bases from V and 7 bases from J, the junction contained 4 bases not matched to a gene. This CDR3 region has 13 residues. This chain's CDR3 is CASGTGGNSPLHF. The CDR3 bases are TGTGCCAGCGGAACAGGGGGAAATTCACCCCTCCACTTT.

This rearrangement joins TRBV30 to TRBJ2-2; tentative D call: TRBD1 (6 bases). There are 14 residues in the CDR3. Deletions cut 8 bases from V and 1 base from J, with 14 bases between. CDR1 is GTSNPN and CDR2 is SVGIG in the germline V gene (reference sequence). The DNA of the CDR3 is TGTGCCGGGGCCCTGGGACAGAACACCGGGGAGCTGTTTTTT. Translating gives CAGALGQNTGELFF.

This chain uses TRBV27 with TRBJ1-6; possibly TRBD1 for D (6 bases). CDR1 and CDR2 (germline): MNHEY, SMNVEV (reference sequence). The ends were cut back, 8 bases at V and 7 bases at J, with 15 bases in the middle. This CDR3 contains 14 residues. The CDR3 sequence: CASGQQGGNSPLHF. For the CDR3, the DNA is TGTGCCAGCGGACAACAGGGTGGCAATTCACCCCTCCACTTT.

V is TRBV7-3 and J is TRBJ2-1; 11 nucleotides align to TRBD2. The length of the CDR3 is 19 residues. Germline V gene sequence: CDR1 SGHTA, CDR2 FQGTGA. With 4 bases clipped from V and 9 bases from J, the junction kept 20 bases outside the gene matches. In DNA, the CDR3 is TGTGCCAGCAGCTCCGACTCGACTAGCGGGATTTCTCGTAGGGGTGAGCAGTTCTTC. Protein: CASSSDSTSGISRRGEQFF.

With regard to this clone: The sample carries other DNA sequences with the same CDR3. The chain couples TRBV1 to TRBJ2-3; the table's D call, TRBD2, was not checked against the DNA. TRBV1 is shown as a pseudogene. The CDR3 consists of 17 residues. The CDR3 loop reads CTSSPQGLAASTDTQYF. The CDR3 nucleotides are TGCACCAGCAGCCCCCAGGGACTAGCGGCAAGCACAGATACGCAGTATTTT.

The chain has TRBV5-1 and TRBJ1-1; D possibly corresponds to TRBD1 (6 bases). Germline loops: CDR1 SGHRS, CDR2 YFSETQ. Deletions cut 6 bases from V and 2 bases from J, with 23 bases between. The CDR3 length is 17 residues. This chain's CDR3 is CASKATQRGSVNTEAFF. As DNA, the CDR3 is TGCGCCAGCAAAGCCACCCAGAGGGGGTCGGTTAACACTGAAGCTTTCTTT.

V is TRBV6-5 and J is TRBJ2-7, with a weak D call TRBD1 (5 bases). This CDR3 has 15 residues. Deletions cut 2 bases from V and 3 bases from J, with 14 bases between. The germline V gene encodes CDR1 MNHEY and CDR2 SVGAGI. The CDR3 coding sequence is TGTGCCAGCAGTTACGGGCAGGGTCCAAGCTACGAGCAGTACTTC. It codes for CASSYGQGPSYEQYF.

The chain combines TRBV9 with TRBJ1-6, with TRBD1 matching over 7 bases. The CDR3 is made up of 17 amino acids. Germline lookup yields CDR1 SGDLS and CDR2 YYNGEE. Trimming cost V 4 bases and J 0 bases; bases outside gene matches: 7. The CDR3 is CASSPRTGSSYNSPLHF. The CDR3 nucleotides are TGTGCCAGCAGCCCCAGGACAGGCAGCTCCTATAATTCACCCCTCCACTTT.

J is TRBJ2-5 and V is TRBV28, with 8 bases aligning to TRBD1. CDR1 and CDR2 from the germline V gene are MDHEN and SYDVKM. V dropped 3 bases and J dropped 10; count of bases not matched to a gene: 7. CDR3 length: 13 amino acids. This CDR3 is CASSFPDRADQYF. The CDR3 nucleotides read TGTGCCAGCAGTTTCCCGGACAGGGCGGACCAGTACTTC.

The rearrangement links TRBV5-1 to TRBJ2-7, with D possibly being TRBD1 (5 bases). Germline CDR1 and CDR2: SGHRS and YFSETQ. V lost 4 bases, J lost 3 bases, and 17 bases lay in between. The CDR3 is made up of 15 amino acids. Written as DNA, the CDR3 is TGCGCCAGCAGCCCCGCCCAGGGCAGGGTCTACGAGCAGTACTTC. This encodes CASSPAQGRVYEQYF. Filled out from reference TRBV5-1 and TRBJ2-7, the complete variable domain reads KAGVTQTPRYLIKTRGQQVTLSCSPISGHRSVSWYQQTPGQGLQFLFEYFSETQRNKGNFPGRFSGRQFSNSRSEMNVSTLELGDSALYLCASSPAQGRVYEQYFGPGTRLTVT.

J is TRBJ2-3 and V is TRBV7-8; 8 nucleotides align to TRBD2. CDR1 and CDR2 (germline): SGHVS, FQNEAQ. The CDR3 totals 14 residues. V lost 3 bases and J lost 3; bases outside the gene matches: 2. The CDR3 sequence: CASSLPSGTDTQYF. Written as DNA, the CDR3 is TGTGCCAGCAGCTTGCCTAGCGGGACAGATACGCAGTATTTT.

This chain uses TRBV7-9 with TRBJ2-6, with 7 bases that match TRBD2. This CDR3 comprises 16 residues. The germline CDR1 and CDR2 sequences are SEHNR and FQNEAQ (reference sequence). V was clipped by 2 bases and J by 3 bases; unmatched bases: 4. This CDR3 is CASSLQSGGGANVLTF. CDR3 bases: TGTGCCAGCAGCTTACAATCGGGAGGTGGGGCCAACGTCCTGACTTTC.

The chain recombines TRBV2 with TRBJ1-2; 8 bases are shared with TRBD1. Germline V gives CDR1 SNHLY, CDR2 FYNNEI. The CDR3 extends over 14 amino acids. V shed 0 bases, J shed 8 bases, and the junction held 5 bases outside the gene matches. The CDR3 spells CASSEAGDRSGYTF. CDR3 nucleotide sequence: TGTGCCAGCAGTGAAGCGGGGGACAGGAGCGGCTACACCTTC.

The V call is TRBV9, the J call TRBJ2-1; 11 bases line up with TRBD2. The germline CDR1 and CDR2 sequences are SGDLS and YYNGEE. This CDR3 region has 16 residues. Losses at the gene ends were 4 bases for V and 2 bases for J; bases not matched to a gene: 5. As DNA, the CDR3 is TGTGCCAGCAGCTTAATGGGACTAGCGGCCTACAATGAGCAGTTCTTC. It translates to CASSLMGLAAYNEQFF.

The chain recombines TRBV5-1 with TRBJ2-7, with TRBD1 as a possible D gene (6 bases). CDR3 length equals 15 residues. Germline-derived CDR1 and CDR2 are SGHRS and YFSETQ. V was cut by 0 bases and J by 2 bases, with 12 bases left in between. In DNA, the CDR3 is TGCGCCAGCAGCTTGGAGGCAGGGGCGGCCTACGAGCAGTACTTC. As protein: CASSLEAGAAYEQYF.

Notes on this clone: In the same sample, other DNA sequences code for this CDR3. This chain uses TRBV7-8 with TRBJ1-2; 7 bases match TRBD1. The CDR3 runs 13 residues. The trim removed 5 bases at V and 3 bases at J, leaving 3 bases unmatched. Looked up from germline, CDR1 is SGHVS and CDR2 is FQNEAQ. CDR3 in amino acids: CASSRDRDYGYTF. CDR3 bases: TGTGCCAGCAGCCGTGACAGGGACTATGGCTACACCTTC. Combining the CDR3 with reference TRBV7-8 and TRBJ1-2 gives the whole variable domain GAGVSQSPRYKVAKRGQDVALRCDPISGHVSLFWYQQALGQGPEFLTYFQNEAQLDKSGLPSDRFFAERPEGSVSTLKIQRTQQEDSAVYLCASSRDRDYGYTFGSGTRLTVV.

The chain employs TRBV5-1 and TRBJ2-3, with TRBD2 as a possible D gene (6 bases). The germline CDR1 and CDR2 sequences are SGHRS and YFSETQ. The CDR3 spans 14 residues. V shed 4 bases and J shed 0 bases, with 9 bases lying between them. This CDR3 reads CASSPRDSTDTQYF. CDR3 bases: TGCGCCAGCAGCCCGCGGGACAGCACAGATACGCAGTATTTT. Filled out from reference TRBV5-1 and TRBJ2-3, the complete variable domain reads KAGVTQTPRYLIKTRGQQVTLSCSPISGHRSVSWYQQTPGQGLQFLFEYFSETQRNKGNFPGRFSGRQFSNSRSEMNVSTLELGDSALYLCASSPRDSTDTQYFGPGTRLTVL.

CDR3 nucleotides: TGTGCCAGCTCAGCGACAGTGGAGAACACTGAAGCTTTCTTT. Its translation is CASSATVENTEAFF. The chain recombines TRBV18 with TRBJ1-1; D perhaps matches TRBD1 (5 bases). Germline V gives CDR1 KGHSH, CDR2 LQKENI. V lost 5 bases to trimming and J lost 1 base, with 11 bases between them. CDR3 length: 14 residues.

V is TRBV30 and J is TRBJ1-6; TRBD1 matches 10 bases. The CDR3 sequence is 13 residues long. V lost 5 bases, J lost 9 bases, and 4 bases stayed unmatched. CDR1 is GTSNPN, CDR2 SVGIG, per germline (reference sequence). The CDR3 loop reads CAWSTGGTSPLHF. The CDR3 DNA follows: TGTGCCTGGTCGACAGGGGGCACTTCACCCCTCCACTTT.

The chain employs TRBV7-9 and TRBJ1-4, with 7 bases matching TRBD1. The J segment lost 4 bases and the V segment lost 3 bases, leaving 2 bases of the junction unmatched. This CDR3 has 14 amino acids. Germline V lookup: CDR1 SEHNR, CDR2 FQNEAQ (reference sequence). The CDR3 here is CASSFGQDNEKLFF. The CDR3 nucleotides are TGTGCCAGCAGCTTCGGACAGGATAATGAAAAACTGTTTTTT.

This clone was counted a single time. The gene calls are TRBV7-2 and TRBJ2-7, with 11 bases that match TRBD2. Trimming removed 1 base from V and 3 bases from J; junction bases left unmatched: 2. This CDR3 region has 15 residues. CDR1 is SGHTA, CDR2 FQGNSA, per germline. The DNA for the CDR3 is TGTGCCAGCAGCTTAGACCTAGCGGGGGGCTACGAGCAGTACTTC. As protein: CASSLDLAGGYEQYF.

The chain uses TRBV27 and TRBJ2-2; a possible D gene is TRBD1 (6 bases). CDR3 size: 13 residues. V lost 9 bases and J lost 3, with 11 bases in between. The V gene's germline CDR1 is MNHEY and CDR2 SMNVEV (reference sequence). Here the CDR3 DNA reads TGTGCCAGTTACAGGGATGACACCGGGGAGCTGTTTTTT. Translated: CASYRDDTGELFF.